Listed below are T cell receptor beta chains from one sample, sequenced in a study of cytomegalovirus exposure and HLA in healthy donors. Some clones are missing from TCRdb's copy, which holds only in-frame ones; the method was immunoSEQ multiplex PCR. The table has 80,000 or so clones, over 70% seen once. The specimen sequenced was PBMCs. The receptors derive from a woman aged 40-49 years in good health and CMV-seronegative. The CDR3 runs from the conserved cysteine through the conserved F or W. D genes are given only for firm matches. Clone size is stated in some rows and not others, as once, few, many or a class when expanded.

CDR3 protein: CATSRGAVLSYEQYF
CDR3 DNA: TGTGCCACCAGCAGAGGGGCTGTACTCTCCTACGAGCAGTACTTC
clone size: -
D gene: -
CDR3 length: 15
V gene: TRBV15
J gene: TRBJ2-7

CDR3 protein: CASSPDQFEKLFF
CDR3 DNA: TGTGCCAGCTCACCAGATCAGTTCGAAAAACTGTTTTTT
clone size: -
D gene: -
CDR3 length: 13
V gene: TRBV18
J gene: TRBJ1-4

CDR3 protein: CASSEAGGIHEQFF
CDR3 DNA: TGTGCCAGTAGTGAGGCGGGGGGGATCCATGAGCAGTTCTTC
clone size: -
D gene: TRBD2
CDR3 length: 14
V gene: TRBV19
J gene: TRBJ2-1

CDR3 protein: CASSLEGSRYEQYF
CDR3 DNA: TGTGCCAGCAGTTTAGAAGGGAGCCGATACGAGCAGTACTTC
clone size: few
D gene: -
CDR3 length: 14
V gene: TRBV27
J gene: TRBJ2-7

CDR3 protein: CASSPKYTADEKLFF
CDR3 DNA: TGTGCCAGCTCACCAAAGTATACAGCTGATGAAAAACTGTTTTTT
clone size: -
D gene: -
CDR3 length: 15
V gene: TRBV18
J gene: TRBJ1-4

CDR3 protein: CASSWQGGTEAFF
CDR3 DNA: TGTGCCAGCAGTTGGCAAGGGGGTACTGAAGCTTTCTTT
clone size: -
D gene: -
CDR3 length: 13
V gene: TRBV27
J gene: TRBJ1-1

CDR3 protein: CSAYRGRDYGYTF
CDR3 DNA: TGCAGCGCCTACAGGGGGAGAGACTATGGCTACACCTTC
clone size: -
D gene: TRBD1
CDR3 length: 13
V gene: TRBV29-1
J gene: TRBJ1-2

CDR3 protein: CASSGVGGRGTGELFF
CDR3 DNA: TGTGCCAGCAGCGGGGTTGGCGGGCGGGGAACCGGGGAGCTGTTTTTT
clone size: -
D gene: -
CDR3 length: 16
V gene: TRBV27
J gene: TRBJ2-2

CDR3 protein: CASSPAGQGSDTQYF
CDR3 DNA: TGTGCCAGCAGCCCGGCGGGACAGGGGTCGGATACGCAGTATTTT
clone size: -
D gene: TRBD1
CDR3 length: 15
V gene: TRBV5-4
J gene: TRBJ2-3

CDR3 protein: CASSYRSGERVEKLFF
CDR3 DNA: TGTGCCAGCAGTTACCGCTCAGGGGAGAGGGTTGAAAAACTGTTTTTT
clone size: -
D gene: -
CDR3 length: 16
V gene: TRBV6-5
J gene: TRBJ1-4

CDR3 protein: CASSPPSEQYF
CDR3 DNA: TGTGCCAGCAGCCCTCCTAGTGAGCAGTACTTC
clone size: -
D gene: -
CDR3 length: 11
V gene: TRBV7-3
J gene: TRBJ2-7

CDR3 protein: CASSEYGSGQRSYEQYF
CDR3 DNA: TGTGCCAGCAGTGAATATGGTTCTGGGCAGAGAAGCTACGAGCAGTACTTC
clone size: -
D gene: -
CDR3 length: 17
V gene: TRBV6-1
J gene: TRBJ2-7

CDR3 protein: CASREGLASTDTQYF
CDR3 DNA: TGTGCCAGCAGGGAGGGACTAGCAAGCACAGATACGCAGTATTTT
clone size: -
D gene: TRBD2
CDR3 length: 15
V gene: TRBV6-4
J gene: TRBJ2-3

CDR3 protein: CASSSHPFRTPLDTEAFF
CDR3 DNA: TGTGCCAGCAGCTCCCACCCTTTTAGGACACCTTTGGACACTGAAGCTTTCTTT
clone size: -
D gene: -
CDR3 length: 18
V gene: TRBV7-9
J gene: TRBJ1-1

CDR3 protein: CASSSPAGNNYGYTF
CDR3 DNA: TGTGCCAGCAGCTCCCCAGCAGGGAATAACTATGGCTACACCTTC
clone size: -
D gene: -
CDR3 length: 15
V gene: TRBV6-6
J gene: TRBJ1-2

CDR3 protein: CASSRQGANTGELFF
CDR3 DNA: TGTGCCAGCAGTCGGCAGGGGGCAAACACCGGGGAGCTGTTTTTT
clone size: -
D gene: TRBD1
CDR3 length: 15
V gene: TRBV11-2
J gene: TRBJ2-2

CDR3 protein: CASSLWAGGPDEQYF
CDR3 DNA: TGTGCCAGCAGTTTATGGGCGGGAGGGCCAGACGAGCAGTACTTC
clone size: few
D gene: TRBD2
CDR3 length: 15
V gene: TRBV27
J gene: TRBJ2-7

CDR3 protein: CASSLGDSRQYF
CDR3 DNA: TGTGCCAGCAGCTTAGGAGATAGTCGCCAGTACTTC
clone size: -
D gene: -
CDR3 length: 12
V gene: TRBV7-9
J gene: TRBJ2-7

CDR3 protein: CASSDTTPTGQVPIGPQHF
CDR3 DNA: TGTGCCAGCAGTGACACAACCCCGACGGGACAGGTGCCCATAGGGCCCCAGCATTTT
clone size: -
D gene: TRBD1
CDR3 length: 19
V gene: TRBV6-4
J gene: TRBJ1-5

CDR3 protein: CASSLRAASGSTDTQYF
CDR3 DNA: TGTGCCAGCAGTTTACGAGCGGCTAGCGGTAGCACAGATACGCAGTATTTT
clone size: few
D gene: TRBD2
CDR3 length: 17
V gene: TRBV27
J gene: TRBJ2-3

CDR3 protein: CASSLAPSMGGNTIYF
CDR3 DNA: TGTGCCAGCAGCTTAGCTCCCAGCATGGGCGGAAACACCATATATTTT
clone size: once
D gene: -
CDR3 length: 16
V gene: TRBV7-8
J gene: TRBJ1-3

CDR3 protein: CASSRQVRLTEAFF
CDR3 DNA: TGTGCCAGCAGCCGACAGGTTCGGTTGACTGAAGCTTTCTTT
clone size: -
D gene: -
CDR3 length: 14
V gene: TRBV5-4
J gene: TRBJ1-1

CDR3 protein: CAISVTDNEKLFF
CDR3 DNA: TGTGCCATCAGTGTGACAGATAATGAAAAACTGTTTTTT
clone size: -
D gene: -
CDR3 length: 13
V gene: TRBV10-3
J gene: TRBJ1-4

CDR3 protein: CASSPTGNTIYF
CDR3 DNA: TGTGCCAGCAGCCCAACAGGAAACACCATATATTTT
clone size: -
D gene: -
CDR3 length: 12
V gene: TRBV2
J gene: TRBJ1-3

CDR3 protein: CSVGQSNTEAFF
CDR3 DNA: TGCAGCGTTGGCCAGTCGAACACTGAAGCTTTCTTT
clone size: once
D gene: -
CDR3 length: 12
V gene: TRBV29-1
J gene: TRBJ1-1

CDR3 protein: CASSEGAGREAYNGYTF
CDR3 DNA: TGTGCCAGCAGTGAAGGGGCAGGGAGGGAGGCCTACAATGGCTACACCTTC
clone size: -
D gene: -
CDR3 length: 17
V gene: TRBV2
J gene: TRBJ1-2

CDR3 protein: CADYPTGFYGYTF
CDR3 DNA: TGCGCCGACTACCCCACGGGGTTTTATGGCTACACCTTC
clone size: -
D gene: -
CDR3 length: 13
V gene: TRBV10-1
J gene: TRBJ1-2

CDR3 protein: CAISEGYTGTTEAFF
CDR3 DNA: TGTGCCATCAGTGAGGGCTATACAGGGACCACTGAAGCTTTCTTT
clone size: -
D gene: -
CDR3 length: 15
V gene: TRBV10-3
J gene: TRBJ1-1

CDR3 protein: CASSQVYIGQGLGYNEQFF
CDR3 DNA: TGTGCCAGCAGCCAAGTTTATATTGGACAGGGGCTCGGTTACAATGAGCAGTTCTTC
clone size: -
D gene: TRBD1
CDR3 length: 19
V gene: TRBV14
J gene: TRBJ2-1

CDR3 protein: CASSGTGGSTNEKLFF
CDR3 DNA: TGTGCCAGCAGTGGGACAGGGGGTTCCACTAATGAAAAACTGTTTTTT
clone size: -
D gene: TRBD1
CDR3 length: 16
V gene: TRBV2
J gene: TRBJ1-4

CDR3 protein: CASKVSAMSYEQYF
CDR3 DNA: TGTGCCAGCAAGGTTAGCGCTATGTCCTACGAGCAGTACTTC
clone size: once
D gene: -
CDR3 length: 14
V gene: TRBV11-3
J gene: TRBJ2-7

CDR3 protein: CASSKSGGNEQFF
CDR3 DNA: TGCGCCAGCAGCAAATCAGGGGGCAATGAGCAGTTCTTC
clone size: -
D gene: TRBD1
CDR3 length: 13
V gene: TRBV5-1
J gene: TRBJ2-1

CDR3 protein: CASSLDIRNQPQHF
CDR3 DNA: TGTGCCAGCAGTTTGGACATCCGCAATCAGCCCCAGCATTTT
clone size: -
D gene: -
CDR3 length: 14
V gene: TRBV27
J gene: TRBJ1-5

CDR3 protein: CSASFDEQFF
CDR3 DNA: TGCAGTGCTTCTTTCGATGAGCAGTTCTTC
clone size: -
D gene: -
CDR3 length: 10
V gene: TRBV20-1
J gene: TRBJ2-1

CDR3 protein: CSVEGREGHYYEQYF
CDR3 DNA: TGCAGCGTTGAGGGGCGGGAGGGGCATTACTACGAGCAGTACTTC
clone size: -
D gene: TRBD2
CDR3 length: 15
V gene: TRBV29-1
J gene: TRBJ2-7

CDR3 protein: CSVGTGGTNERLFF
CDR3 DNA: TGCAGCGTCGGGACAGGGGGCACTAATGAAAGACTGTTTTTT
clone size: -
D gene: TRBD1
CDR3 length: 14
V gene: TRBV29-1
J gene: TRBJ1-4

CDR3 protein: CASSDRTGDGYGYTF
CDR3 DNA: TGTGCCAGCAGTGACCGAACAGGGGATGGTTATGGCTACACCTTC
clone size: -
D gene: TRBD1
CDR3 length: 15
V gene: TRBV25-1
J gene: TRBJ1-2

CDR3 protein: CASSATTGVNEQFF
CDR3 DNA: TGTGCCAGCAGCGCTACGACAGGGGTGAATGAGCAGTTCTTC
clone size: -
D gene: TRBD1
CDR3 length: 14
V gene: TRBV9
J gene: TRBJ2-1

CDR3 protein: CASSRQGDGEAFF
CDR3 DNA: TGTGCCAGCAGTAGACAGGGGGATGGTGAAGCTTTCTTT
clone size: -
D gene: TRBD1
CDR3 length: 13
V gene: TRBV6-1
J gene: TRBJ1-1

CDR3 protein: CASGPTANYGYTF
CDR3 DNA: TGTGCCAGTGGTCCGACAGCCAACTATGGCTACACCTTC
clone size: once
D gene: -
CDR3 length: 13
V gene: TRBV19
J gene: TRBJ1-2

CDR3 protein: CASSEYPGQGTDTQYF
CDR3 DNA: TGTGCCAGCAGTGAATATCCGGGACAGGGCACAGATACGCAGTATTTT
clone size: -
D gene: TRBD1
CDR3 length: 16
V gene: TRBV25-1
J gene: TRBJ2-3

CDR3 protein: CASSLEQGREQYF
CDR3 DNA: TGTGCCAGCAGCTTGGAACAGGGCAGGGAGCAGTACTTC
clone size: few
D gene: -
CDR3 length: 13
V gene: TRBV5-5
J gene: TRBJ2-7

CDR3 protein: CSVATTGDTEAFF
CDR3 DNA: TGCAGCGTTGCTACGACAGGGGACACTGAAGCTTTCTTT
clone size: -
D gene: TRBD1
CDR3 length: 13
V gene: TRBV29-1
J gene: TRBJ1-1

CDR3 protein: CASSQGLRGQETQYF
CDR3 DNA: TGCGCCAGCAGCCAGGGGTTGCGGGGTCAAGAGACCCAGTACTTC
clone size: -
D gene: -
CDR3 length: 15
V gene: TRBV4-1
J gene: TRBJ2-5

CDR3 protein: CASSQETTGGIDEQYF
CDR3 DNA: TGCGCCAGCAGCCAAGAAACGACAGGGGGAATAGACGAGCAGTACTTC
clone size: -
D gene: TRBD1
CDR3 length: 16
V gene: TRBV4-1
J gene: TRBJ2-7

CDR3 protein: CASSQNREHQPQHF
CDR3 DNA: TGTGCCAGCAGCCAAAACAGGGAACACCAGCCCCAGCATTTT
clone size: -
D gene: -
CDR3 length: 14
V gene: TRBV4-2
J gene: TRBJ1-5

CDR3 protein: CASKSDTEAFF
CDR3 DNA: TGTGCCAGCAAGTCGGACACTGAAGCTTTCTTT
clone size: -
D gene: -
CDR3 length: 11
V gene: TRBV28
J gene: TRBJ1-1

CDR3 protein: CASTRRRTADTYEQYF
CDR3 DNA: TGTGCCAGCACCCGAAGGAGGACAGCGGATACCTACGAGCAGTACTTC
clone size: -
D gene: -
CDR3 length: 16
V gene: TRBV7-9
J gene: TRBJ2-7